This T cell receptor beta chain is drawn from a study of blood T cells in healthy people across ages. The V gene's germline CDR1 is SQVTM and CDR2 ANQGSEA. The V end was cut by 3 bases, the J end by 0 bases, with 9 bases between. The CDR3 sequence is 14 residues long. A sample-barcoded 5' primer and a J-beta primer mix were used in a second PCR of roughly 7 to 11 cycles. One entry per CDR3 protein, called by TCRdb with MiXCR from the 5' RACE reads. The sample includes approximately 580,000 distinct CDR3 sequences, approximately 25% seen only once; the top ten take roughly 9%. This sample also belongs to another study, concerning T cells of mothers and their children. This second study notes: In each mother, TCR beta CDR3 reads exceeded 10 million; in each child, they numbered approximately 3 million. Mother-child pairs who were related displayed a slightly higher overlap than unrelated pairs, a difference that was non-significant.

Sequenced input: blood. The TCR comes from a boy younger than 18 in good health. V and J are TRBV29-1 and TRBJ1-3; D not certain. CDR3 nucleotides: TGCAGCGTTGACTCACTGGGCTCTGGAAACACCATATATTTT. Protein sequence: CSVDSLGSGNTIYF.